A single TCR beta chain is shown here with its context. Its target is unknown. This entry belongs to a study of PD-L1 blockade in urothelial cancer. Overall study context: Atezolizumab therapy began for patients around 2014, dosed at 1,200 mg intravenously every 3 weeks. Men with urothelial cancer arising in the bladder made up about 90% of the roughly 30 patients.

The protocol was immunoSEQ multiplex PCR, while the TCRdb copy is restricted to in-frame clones and leaves out a portion. The repertoire holds about 51,000 clones, with 75% to 90% as singletons. Per patient, between 1 and 8 samples were collected at pretreatment and on-treatment time points. Study-level findings and limits: A below-median TCR clonality in blood before treatment predicted better survival.

Here the sequenced sample was PBMCs, taken around atezolizumab (anti-PD-L1) treatment. The TCR comes from a man aged 60 to 69 with urothelial cancer.

CDR3 nucleotide sequence: TGTGCCAGCAGTGAATCGGACAGGTTTAGGAATGAGCAGTTCTTC. It specifies CASSESDRFRNEQFF. V and J are TRBV25-1 and TRBJ2-1, with TRBD1 matching over 7 bases. This CDR3 contains 15 residues. Germline CDR1 reads MGHDK; CDR2 reads SYGVNS. With V trimmed by 1 base and J by 7 bases, 7 bases remained unmatched.